This TCR beta chain emerged from a study of T cell responses to AZD1222 COVID-19 vaccine. Sequencing used immunoSEQ multiplex PCR; TCRdb keeps in-frame clones, though not all of them. This table has roughly 120,000 clones, about 89% appearing once. Study-wide points: With dominance at 160-218 and 743-854, vaccine-associated CD4 TCRs spanned spike. Only six or seven AZD1222 recipients tested seropositive at baseline.

Comment on this clone: Antigen: not known.

This receptor was identified in an adult who received the AZD1222 COVID-19 vaccine. Sequences were derived from peripheral blood, sampled 28 days after the second AZD1222 dose.

CDR3 sequence reads: CASSLDNNQPQHF. In DNA form, the CDR3 reads TGCGCCAGCAGCTTGGATAACAATCAGCCCCAGCATTTT. The chain uses TRBV5-1 and TRBJ1-5; D not certain. The CDR3 sequence is 13 residues long. The V end lost 0 bases, the J end lost 3 bases, and 4 bases lay between the germline ends. CDR1 is SGHRS, CDR2 YFSETQ, per germline. Filled out from reference TRBV5-1 and TRBJ1-5, the complete variable domain reads KAGVTQTPRYLIKTRGQQVTLSCSPISGHRSVSWYQQTPGQGLQFLFEYFSETQRNKGNFPGRFSGRQFSNSRSEMNVSTLELGDSALYLCASSLDNNQPQHFGDGTRLSIL.